This T cell receptor beta chain was retrieved from a study of cytomegalovirus exposure and HLA in healthy donors (dated by TCRdb to about 2017). Concerning the study at large: According to an earlier analysis of around 600 of the donors, 200 million or so T cells yielded roughly 100 million unique TCR beta sequences and 276 Gb of sequence data. The study aimed to test whether signatures of past pathogen exposure could be identified by cataloging public T cell receptors. In the later analysis, no new phenotypic data were used to find candidate immune exposures; instead, reliance was placed on TCR beta sequences and their occurrence across donors. A few DR-DQ haplotypes were treated as single units for association and clustering because of strong linkage in the cohort. Of the approximately 400 genotyped donors, approximately 80% fell in the genetic ancestry cluster associated with self-reported Caucasian donors. High-throughput TCR immunosequencing, statistical association of individual TCRs with disease status, and machine learning were combined to predict cytomegalovirus infection status. A separate validation cohort of more than 100 different subjects was used in addition to the approximately 610-subject first cohort. Among about 400 genotyped donors of the cohort, an average of roughly 230,000 unique TCR beta nucleotide sequences was sequenced per donor, of which about 19% were non-productive. Donor age, sex, ethnicity and CMV serostatus were compiled together with the repertoire data. A later analysis re-examined previously published TCR beta repertoires from several hundred donors and added high-resolution HLA genotyping to investigate patterns of TCR occurrence. To decide whether each TCR beta V gene segment behaved as functional or pseudogenic, an earlier analysis of some 540 of the donors relied on high-throughput TCR beta sequencing. In a later genetic analysis, genome-wide SNP genotypes for about three fifths of the 666 donors were used, and that subset was treated as a discovery cohort. HLA typing covered class I and class II loci at four-digit resolution. The number of donors typed differed by locus, with roughly 620-630 for A, B, C, DRB1 and DQB1, around 500 for DQA1, 600 to 610 for DPA1, and around 460 for DPB1. All discovery cohort repertoires had been generated on a single sequencing platform. Roughly 320 gigabases of sequencing data and 70 million to 100 million unique TCR sequences made up an early release that covered 500 to 700 HLA-typed donors. The study profiled the T cell repertoires of 500 to 800 subjects by immunosequencing and related them to cytomegalovirus serostatus. The paper's findings and limits, for the study overall: According to a later analysis, most CMV-associated TCR beta chains appeared to be HLA-restricted, and the HLA associations seemed to be driven largely by CMV exposure. Linkage disequilibrium might explain the correlated functional status among segregating V segments, but an unknown experimental factor could not be excluded. In both the original and validation cohorts, the classifier was reported to diagnose cytomegalovirus status with high specificity and sensitivity. Some IMGT-functional V segments, including TRBV6-2 and TRBV6-3, could not be told apart with the 87-base-pair reads, so those segments were excluded. In an earlier analysis of some 500 of the donors, most TCR beta V segments were observed in productive rearrangements about 90% or about 30% of the time, broadly matching IMGT annotations. Assigning TCR associations to individual alleles was difficult when HLA alleles, especially DR and DQ, strongly co-occurred. A later analysis associated approximately 17,000 TCR beta sequences with specific HLA alleles at a false discovery rate of 0.05. V-gene and J-gene trimming of TCR beta chains was associated with a missense DCLRE1C variant in a later genetic analysis, and the association was replicated in an independent cohort. A total of about 180 TCR beta chains were listed by the study as associated with cytomegalovirus. A few of the identified cytomegalovirus-associated TCR beta chains were confirmed in vitro to be specific for cytomegalovirus antigens. In a later analysis, several top co-occurrence clusters were reported to appear linked to parvovirus B19, influenza, CMV and Epstein-Barr virus. The only immune exposure information available for the cohort was CMV serostatus. A cluster of highly shared sequence variants was judged likely to be a technical artifact of the sequencing pipeline. Most TCR sequences were observed very rarely across donors, whereas some public TCRs were present in many individuals. Because counts were too low, about 18 rarely observed V segments, including chromosome 9 orphons, were excluded from the earlier analysis of several hundred of the donors. In this cohort, only TCR beta chains were sequenced, and detectable features were limited by the absence of alpha or paired-chain data. Sequencing depth was assumed to be roughly uniform across donors in the presence/absence analyses, though that assumption may not hold. It was suggested by the authors that the approach could potentially be generalized to other disease states and immunological phenotypes. In a later analysis, the rate of TCR association differed among HLA loci, with DRB1 alleles having the most associated TCRs and HLA-C alleles having the fewest. Because some donors lacked HLA typing at each locus, the association tests relied only on the typed subset. A further reported finding was that TCR beta sequences accurately predicted the HLA-A and HLA-B alleles for most subjects in the first cohort. In a later analysis, HLA-associated TCR beta chains were found to be more clonally expanded and to have lower generation probabilities than equally common non-associated chains. According to a later genetic analysis, donors in an Asian-associated ancestry cluster had fewer N-insertions in productive TCRs than the roughly 700-donor mean.

Concerning this clone itself: It has no known antigen specificity. No base-level quality is on record; no much larger clone is a single base apart.

Library prep was done by the immunoSEQ multiplex PCR assay. The multiplex PCR relied on a mix of 60 forward primers for TCR Vbeta segments and 13 reverse primers for TCR Jbeta segments. A multiplex PCR assay on genomic DNA amplified the CDR3 region of rearranged TCR beta genes. Amplified TCR beta libraries were sequenced as 87-base-pair reads on the Illumina HiSeq System. Per the authors' processing: In a later analysis, 70 million to 95 million unique TCR beta chains were counted across the approximately 640 repertoires, and roughly 10 million of these chains were shared by at least two donors. Raw reads were error-corrected and collapsed into unique sequences by a nearest-neighbor algorithm in which closely related sequences were merged to remove PCR and sequencing errors. CDR3 sequences were aligned to IMGT reference sequences to assign V, D and J gene segments. For a sequence to be retained, a match of at least six nucleotides was required to both a V gene segment and a J gene segment. A rearrangement was called productive if the CDR3 had no stop codons and remained in frame with V and J, and every other rearrangement was called non-productive. CDR3 was defined by IMGT convention, running from the second conserved V-encoded cysteine to the conserved J-encoded phenylalanine. In an earlier analysis of 587 of the donors, sequences lacking an unambiguous match to a single V gene segment were excluded. An earlier analysis of approximately 590 of the donors classified V segments as functional when productive rearrangements were above 56.7% and as segregating when the standard deviation between donors was above 5%. A statistical classification framework was developed to diagnose cytomegalovirus status using the catalog of TCR beta chain sequences. In a later analysis, TCR nucleotide sequences were compared against IMGT/GENE-DB human TR gene sequences so that V and J genes could be assigned. A later analysis assigned CDR3 sequences and most-parsimonious VDJ recombination scenarios with the TCRdist pipeline. In a later analysis, each TCR beta chain was defined by its CDR3 amino acid sequence together with its V-gene family, and reads lacking a unique V-gene family were excluded. In a later analysis, 450 to 600 highly shared, low-generation-probability nucleotide sequences were removed to address suspected cross-contamination and a sequencing artifact. In a later analysis, a clonal expansion index was calculated for each public chain from normalized within-repertoire ranks of inferred template counts. A later analysis computed generation probabilities with a VDJ recombination model fitted to out-of-frame rearrangements, and checked the results against IGoR. In a later analysis, TCR-TCR, TCR-HLA and TCR-CMV co-occurrence was scored with hypergeometric tests, and a repertoire-size bias correction was applied to TCR pairs. In a later analysis, false discovery rates were estimated by permuting HLA or CMV assignments 20 times. In a later analysis, co-occurring TCRs were grouped using DBSCAN, and TCRdist sequence similarity was added for clustering within HLA-allele-positive subsets. Co-occurrence clustering excluded repertoires with fewer than 30,000 or more than 120,000 public chains, plus five with anomalous nucleotide sharing. Imported from immuneACCESS, the table was reduced by TCRdb to in-frame sequences with V and J called. These copies leave out some clones; in studies compared against another copy, an unresolved V gene accounts for under half, and the cause of the remainder is not known. The V and J calls and clone size are taken from that table; D and trimming were inferred from the DNA. For this sample the table gives over 150,000 clones, of which 65% to 85% were detected only once. Around 6% of the sample is in the top ten clones.

In total, approximately 700 healthy bone marrow donors made up the cohort. At the time of sampling, all cohort members were nominally healthy, though unrecorded immune exposures were likely present. The donor tested CMV seropositive and was one of the 289 seropositive cohort members. Each donor provided a peripheral blood sample, and peripheral blood mononuclear cells were used for TCR beta sequencing. The Qiagen DNeasy Blood Extraction Kit was used to extract genomic DNA from the blood cell samples. The CDR3, from cysteine to phenylalanine, totals 16 residues. Just the 48-base CDR3 DNA is kept, in frame starting at base 1. The germline V and J ends show losses of 6 bases and 3 bases respectively, and no gene match explains 9 bases of the junction. The germline V gene (reference sequence) provides CDR1 LNHDA and CDR2 SQIVND.

The rearranged segments are TRBV19 and TRBJ2-2; a stretch of 8 junction bases matches TRBD1. The receptor comes from a woman between 40 and 55 years old in good health and CMV-seropositive. Sequenced input: PBMCs. The sequenced DNA: TGTGCCAGTAGAAACCCCGGGACAGGCTACACCGGGGAGCTGTTTTTT. Translated, it gives CASRNPGTGYTGELFF.